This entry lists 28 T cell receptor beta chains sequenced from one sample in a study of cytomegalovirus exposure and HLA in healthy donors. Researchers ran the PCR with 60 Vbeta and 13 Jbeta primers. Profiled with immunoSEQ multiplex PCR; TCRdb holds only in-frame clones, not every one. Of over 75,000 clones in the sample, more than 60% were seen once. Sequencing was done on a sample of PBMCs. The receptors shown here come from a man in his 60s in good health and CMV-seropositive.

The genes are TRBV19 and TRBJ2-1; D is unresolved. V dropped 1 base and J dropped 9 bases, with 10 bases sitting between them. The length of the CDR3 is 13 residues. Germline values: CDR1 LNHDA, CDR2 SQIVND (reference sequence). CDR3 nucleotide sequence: TGTGCCAGTAGTATAGCCCCTCCGTCTGAGCAGTTCTTC. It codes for CASSIAPPSEQFF.

DNA of the CDR3: TGCGCCAGCAGTGAGTCAGGGCGGGGTGAAAAACTGTTTTTT. It is translated as CASSESGRGEKLFF. The genes are TRBV10-2 and TRBJ1-4; D call uncertain. Germline lookup yields CDR1 WSHSY and CDR2 SAAADI. Trimming cost V 0 bases and J 7 bases, with 9 bases left between them. The CDR3 contains 14 residues.

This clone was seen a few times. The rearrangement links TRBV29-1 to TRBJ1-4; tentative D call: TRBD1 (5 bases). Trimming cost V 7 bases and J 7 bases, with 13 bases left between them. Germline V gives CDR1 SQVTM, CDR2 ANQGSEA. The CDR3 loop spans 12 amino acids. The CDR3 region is CSATWGGEKLFF. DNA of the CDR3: TGCAGCGCCACCTGGGGGGGTGAAAAACTGTTTTTT.

CDR3 sequence reads: CATSRAPWTGLVETQYF. CDR3 DNA sequence: TGTGCCACCAGCAGAGCTCCCTGGACAGGGCTGGTGGAGACCCAGTACTTC. J is TRBJ2-5 and V is TRBV15; 8 nucleotides agree with TRBD1. V gave up 1 base and J gave up 5 bases; unmatched junction bases: 12. The CDR3 is 17 residues long. CDR1 and CDR2 (germline): LNHNV, YYDKDF (reference sequence).

The CDR3 sequence: CASSIRRQVWSDTQYF. DNA for the CDR3: TGTGCCAGTAGTATACGGCGACAGGTTTGGTCAGATACGCAGTATTTT. The J gene is TRBJ2-3, the V gene TRBV19; D may be TRBD1 (6 bases). The germline V gene has CDR1 LNHDA and CDR2 SQIVND (reference sequence). The V end was cut by 2 bases, the J end by 4 bases, with 16 bases between. The CDR3 has 16 amino acids.

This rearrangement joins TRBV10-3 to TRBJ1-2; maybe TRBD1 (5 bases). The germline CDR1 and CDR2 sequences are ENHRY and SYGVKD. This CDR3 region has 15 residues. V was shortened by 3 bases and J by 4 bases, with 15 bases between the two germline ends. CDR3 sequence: CAISDPTQEGYGYTF. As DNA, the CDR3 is TGTGCCATCAGTGACCCGACACAGGAGGGCTATGGCTACACCTTC.

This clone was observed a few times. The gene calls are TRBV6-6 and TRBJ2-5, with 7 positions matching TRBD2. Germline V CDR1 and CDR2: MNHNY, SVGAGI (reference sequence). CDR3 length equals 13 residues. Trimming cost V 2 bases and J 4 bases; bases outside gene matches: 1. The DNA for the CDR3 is TGTGCCAGCAGTTACGGGGGGGGAGAGACCCAGTACTTC. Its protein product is CASSYGGGETQYF.

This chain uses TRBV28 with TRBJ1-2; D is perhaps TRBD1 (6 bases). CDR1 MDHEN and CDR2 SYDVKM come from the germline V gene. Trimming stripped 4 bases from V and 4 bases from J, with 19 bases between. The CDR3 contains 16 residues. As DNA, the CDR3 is TGTGCCAGCAGTTCCCCGGGAACAGGGAAAGCCTATGGCTACACCTTC. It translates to CASSSPGTGKAYGYTF.

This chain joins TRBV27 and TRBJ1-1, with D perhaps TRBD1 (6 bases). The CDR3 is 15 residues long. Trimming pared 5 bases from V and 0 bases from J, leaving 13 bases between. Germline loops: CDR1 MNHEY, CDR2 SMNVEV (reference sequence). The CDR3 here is CASSPRTAMNTEAFF. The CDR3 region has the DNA TGTGCCAGCAGTCCCCGGACAGCCATGAACACTGAAGCTTTCTTT.

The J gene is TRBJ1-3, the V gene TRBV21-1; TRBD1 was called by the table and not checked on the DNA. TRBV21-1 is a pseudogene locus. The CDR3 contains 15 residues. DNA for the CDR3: TGTGCCAGCAGCATCCGGACAGGGGGCCTGAACACCATATATTTT. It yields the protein CASSIRTGGLNTIYF.

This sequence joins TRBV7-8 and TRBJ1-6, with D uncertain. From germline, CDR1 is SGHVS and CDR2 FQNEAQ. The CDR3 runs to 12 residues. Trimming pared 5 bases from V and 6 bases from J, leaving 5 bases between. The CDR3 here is CASSIVNSPLHF. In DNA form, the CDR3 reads TGTGCCAGCAGCATCGTTAATTCACCCCTCCACTTT.

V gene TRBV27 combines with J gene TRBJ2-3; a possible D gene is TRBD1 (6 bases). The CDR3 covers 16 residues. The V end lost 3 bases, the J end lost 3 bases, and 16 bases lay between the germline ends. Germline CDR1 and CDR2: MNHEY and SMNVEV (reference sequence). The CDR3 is CASSLGRGLGTDTQYF. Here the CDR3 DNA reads TGTGCCAGCAGTTTGGGCAGGGGCTTGGGGACAGATACGCAGTATTTT.

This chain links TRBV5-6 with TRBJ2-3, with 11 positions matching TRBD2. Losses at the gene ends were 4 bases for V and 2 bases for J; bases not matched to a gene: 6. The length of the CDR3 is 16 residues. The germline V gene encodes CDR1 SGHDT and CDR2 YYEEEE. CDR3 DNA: TGTGCCAGCAGCCAAGAGACTAGCGGGGACACAGATACGCAGTATTTT. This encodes CASSQETSGDTDTQYF.

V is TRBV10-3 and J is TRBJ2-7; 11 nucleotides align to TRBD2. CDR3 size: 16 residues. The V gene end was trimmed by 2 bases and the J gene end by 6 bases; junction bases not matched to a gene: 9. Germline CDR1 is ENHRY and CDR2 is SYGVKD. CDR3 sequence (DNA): TGTGCCATCAGTGAGGTACCTAGCGGGGGGTCGGGCGAGCAGTACTTC. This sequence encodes CAISEVPSGGSGEQYF.

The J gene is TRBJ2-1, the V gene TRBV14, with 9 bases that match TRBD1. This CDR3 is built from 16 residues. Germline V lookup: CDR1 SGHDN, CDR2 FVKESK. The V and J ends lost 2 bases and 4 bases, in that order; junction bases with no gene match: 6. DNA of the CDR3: TGTGCCAGCAGCCAAATGGGGGGACAGGGTTACAATGAGCAGTTCTTC. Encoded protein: CASSQMGGQGYNEQFF.

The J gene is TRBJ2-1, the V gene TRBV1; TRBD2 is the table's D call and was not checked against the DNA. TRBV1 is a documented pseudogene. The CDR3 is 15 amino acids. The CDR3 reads CTSSPHGGSYNEQFF. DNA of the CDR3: TGCACCAGCAGCCCCCATGGCGGATCATACAATGAGCAGTTCTTC.

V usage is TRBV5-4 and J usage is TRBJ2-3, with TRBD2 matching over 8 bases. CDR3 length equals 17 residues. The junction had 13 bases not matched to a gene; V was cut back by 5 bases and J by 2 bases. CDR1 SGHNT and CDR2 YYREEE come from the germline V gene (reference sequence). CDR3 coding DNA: TGTGCCAGCAGGTCTGGTGCGGGGGGCCGTTACACAGATACGCAGTATTTT. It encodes CASRSGAGGRYTDTQYF.

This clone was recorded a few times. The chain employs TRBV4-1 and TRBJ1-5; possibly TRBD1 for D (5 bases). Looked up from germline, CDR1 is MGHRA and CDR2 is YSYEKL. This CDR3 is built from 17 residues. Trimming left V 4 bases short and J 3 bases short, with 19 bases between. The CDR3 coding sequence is TGCGCCAGCAGCCCTACGGAGGCCCGGGGGTTCAATCAGCCCCAGCATTTT. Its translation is CASSPTEARGFNQPQHF.

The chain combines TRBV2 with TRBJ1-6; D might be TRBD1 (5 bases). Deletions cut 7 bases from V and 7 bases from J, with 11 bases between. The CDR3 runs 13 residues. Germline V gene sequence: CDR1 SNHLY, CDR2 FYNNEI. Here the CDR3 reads CASTRDGNSPLHF. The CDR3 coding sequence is TGTGCCAGCACGCGGGACGGGAATTCACCCCTCCACTTT. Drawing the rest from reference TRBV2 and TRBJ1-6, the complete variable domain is EPEVTQTPSHQVTQMGQEVILRCVPISNHLYFYWYRQILGQKVEFLVSFYNNEISEKSEIFDDQFSVERPDGSNFTLKIRSTKLEDSAMYFCASTRDGNSPLHFGNGTRLTVT.

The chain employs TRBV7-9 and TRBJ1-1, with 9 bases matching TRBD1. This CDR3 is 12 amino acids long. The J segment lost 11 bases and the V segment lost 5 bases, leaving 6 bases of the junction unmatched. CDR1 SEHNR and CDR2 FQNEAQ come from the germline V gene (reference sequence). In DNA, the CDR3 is TGTGCCAGCAGCCCAGGGACAGGGAGGGCTTTCTTT. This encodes CASSPGTGRAFF.

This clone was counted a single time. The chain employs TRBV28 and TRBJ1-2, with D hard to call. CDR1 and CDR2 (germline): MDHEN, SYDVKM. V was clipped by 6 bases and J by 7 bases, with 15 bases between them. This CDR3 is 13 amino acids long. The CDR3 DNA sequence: TGTGCCAGCAGGAACCCCAGTGCTTTTGGCTACACCTTC. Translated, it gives CASRNPSAFGYTF.

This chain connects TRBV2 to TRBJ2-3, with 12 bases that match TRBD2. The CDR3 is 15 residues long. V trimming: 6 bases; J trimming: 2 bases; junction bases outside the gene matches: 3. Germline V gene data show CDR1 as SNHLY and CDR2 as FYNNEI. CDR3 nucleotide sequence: TGTGCCAGCAGGACTAGCGGGGGAGCCACAGATACGCAGTATTTT. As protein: CASRTSGGATDTQYF.

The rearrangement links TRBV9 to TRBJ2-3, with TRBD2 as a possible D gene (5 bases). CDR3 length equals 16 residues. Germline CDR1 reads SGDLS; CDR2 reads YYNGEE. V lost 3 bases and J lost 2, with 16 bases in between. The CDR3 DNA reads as TGTGCCAGCAGCGCTGGGCTAGCCTTGGACACAGATACGCAGTATTTT. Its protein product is CASSAGLALDTDTQYF.

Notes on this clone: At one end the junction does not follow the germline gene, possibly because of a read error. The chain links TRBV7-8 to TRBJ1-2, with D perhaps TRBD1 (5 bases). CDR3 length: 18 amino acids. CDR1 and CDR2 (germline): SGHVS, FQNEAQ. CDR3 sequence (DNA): TGTGCCAGCAGCTTAGTTGGGGTGAATGGGGCAAACCCGACCATGGTCCCCTTC. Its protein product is CASSLVGVNGANPTMVPF.

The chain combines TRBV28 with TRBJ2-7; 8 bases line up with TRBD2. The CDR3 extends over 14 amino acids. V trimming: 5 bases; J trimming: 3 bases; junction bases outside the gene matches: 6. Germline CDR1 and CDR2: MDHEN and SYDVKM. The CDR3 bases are TGTGCCAGCAGTCCAGCGGGGGAATTCTACGAGCAGTACTTC. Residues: CASSPAGEFYEQYF.

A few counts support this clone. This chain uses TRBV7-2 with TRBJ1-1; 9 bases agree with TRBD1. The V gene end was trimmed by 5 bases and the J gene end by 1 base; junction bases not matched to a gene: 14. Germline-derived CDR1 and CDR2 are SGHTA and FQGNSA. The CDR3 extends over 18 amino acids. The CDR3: CASSIPGQGRGANTEAFF. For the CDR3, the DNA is TGTGCCAGCAGCATTCCGGGACAGGGTAGGGGTGCGAACACTGAAGCTTTCTTT.

The CDR3 DNA sequence: TGCGCCAGCAGCCTCGCCCGGGACAGGGTCGTCCACAATGAGCAGTTCTTC. It yields the protein CASSLARDRVVHNEQFF. This sequence joins TRBV4-1 and TRBJ2-1; 9 bases map to TRBD1. CDR1 is MGHRA and CDR2 is YSYEKL in the germline V gene. CDR3 length equals 17 residues. V lost 4 bases, J lost 5 bases, and 12 bases stayed unmatched.

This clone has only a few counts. CDR3 nucleotides: TGTGCCAGCAGCCTTATGAGTAGCGGGGTTAACAATGAGCAGTTCTTC. Translating gives CASSLMSSGVNNEQFF. The J gene is TRBJ2-1, the V gene TRBV7-6, with 8 bases fitting TRBD2. This CDR3 is 16 amino acids long. The germline CDR1 and CDR2 sequences are SGHVS and FNYEAQ. J gave up 5 bases and V 5 bases, and 11 bases lay outside the gene matches.